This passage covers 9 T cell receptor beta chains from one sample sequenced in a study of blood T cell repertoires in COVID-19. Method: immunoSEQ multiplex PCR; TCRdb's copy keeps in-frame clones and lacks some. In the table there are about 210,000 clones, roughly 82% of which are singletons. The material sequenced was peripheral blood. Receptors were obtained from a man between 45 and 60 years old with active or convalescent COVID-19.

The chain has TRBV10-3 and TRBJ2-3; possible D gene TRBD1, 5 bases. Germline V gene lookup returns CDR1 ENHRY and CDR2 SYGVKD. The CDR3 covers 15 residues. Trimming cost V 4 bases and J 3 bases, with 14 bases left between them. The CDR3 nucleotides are TGTGCCATCAGTGTTGACAGAGCATGGACAGATACGCAGTATTTT. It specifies CAISVDRAWTDTQYF.

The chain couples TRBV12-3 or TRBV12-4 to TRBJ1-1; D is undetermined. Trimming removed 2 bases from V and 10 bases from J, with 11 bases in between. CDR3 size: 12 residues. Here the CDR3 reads CASSLTLPGAFF. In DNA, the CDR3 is TGTGCCAGCAGTTTAACCTTGCCCGGAGCTTTCTTT.

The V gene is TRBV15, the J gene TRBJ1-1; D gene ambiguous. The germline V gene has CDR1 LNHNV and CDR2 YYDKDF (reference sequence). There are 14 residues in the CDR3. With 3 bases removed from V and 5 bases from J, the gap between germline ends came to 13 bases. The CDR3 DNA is TGTGCCACCAGCAGGCCCCGCGGGTGGACTGAAGCTTTCTTT. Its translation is CATSRPRGWTEAFF.

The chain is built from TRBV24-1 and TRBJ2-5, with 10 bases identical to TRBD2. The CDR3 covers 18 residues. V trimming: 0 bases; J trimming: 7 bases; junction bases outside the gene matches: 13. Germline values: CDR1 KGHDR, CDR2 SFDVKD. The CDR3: CATSDLNSGRAYGGTQYF. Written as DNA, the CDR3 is TGTGCCACCAGTGATTTGAACAGCGGGAGGGCTTATGGGGGGACCCAGTACTTC.

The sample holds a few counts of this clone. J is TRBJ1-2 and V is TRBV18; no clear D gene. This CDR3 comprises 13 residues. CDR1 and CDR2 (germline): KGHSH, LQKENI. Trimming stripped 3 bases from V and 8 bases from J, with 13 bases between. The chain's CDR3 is CASSPVFEWGYTF. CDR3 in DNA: TGTGCCAGCTCACCGGTGTTTGAGTGGGGCTACACCTTC.

The CDR3 sequence is CASSYSLSSEVGGNQPQHF. CDR3 sequence (DNA): TGTGCCAGCAGTTACTCCCTATCCTCGGAGGTAGGAGGCAATCAGCCCCAGCATTTT. This rearrangement joins TRBV6-2 or TRBV6-3 to TRBJ1-5; D ambiguous. The CDR3 totals 19 residues. CDR1 MNHEY and CDR2 SVGEGT come from the germline V gene. V shed 0 bases and J shed 2 bases, with 20 bases lying between them.

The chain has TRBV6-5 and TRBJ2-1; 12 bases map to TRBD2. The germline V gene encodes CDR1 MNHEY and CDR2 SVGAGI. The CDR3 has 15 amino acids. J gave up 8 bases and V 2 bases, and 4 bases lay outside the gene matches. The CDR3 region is CASSYRPSGRDEQFF. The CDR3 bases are TGTGCCAGCAGTTACCGGCCTAGCGGGAGGGATGAGCAGTTCTTC.

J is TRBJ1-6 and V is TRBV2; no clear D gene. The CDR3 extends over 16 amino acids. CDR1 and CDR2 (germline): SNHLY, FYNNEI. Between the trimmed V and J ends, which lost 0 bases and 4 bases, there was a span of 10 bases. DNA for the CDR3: TGTGCCAGCAGTGAAGCGCGCCAAGAATATAATTCACCCCTCCACTTT. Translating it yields CASSEARQEYNSPLHF.

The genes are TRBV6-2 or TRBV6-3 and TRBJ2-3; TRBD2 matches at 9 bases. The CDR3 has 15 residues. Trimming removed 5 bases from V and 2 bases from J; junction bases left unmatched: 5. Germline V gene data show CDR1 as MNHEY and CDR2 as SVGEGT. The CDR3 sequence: CASSIAGVFTDTQYF. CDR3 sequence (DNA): TGTGCCAGCAGTATAGCGGGGGTCTTCACAGATACGCAGTATTTT.